This T cell receptor beta chain emerged from a study of blood T cell repertoires in COVID-19. On the study more broadly: The United States, Italy and Spain were the sources of the acute and convalescent COVID-19 samples.

Ages ranged from 18 to 89 years, with residence in 20 to 30 US areas. Germline V CDR1 and CDR2: SEHNR, FQNEAQ (reference sequence). This CDR3 region has 14 residues. V gave up 1 base and J gave up 7 bases, with 12 bases separating them. Authors' analysis steps: Reference gene primer amplification gave nucleated cell count estimates. The data were produced by immunoSEQ multiplex PCR, yet TCRdb's version contains in-frame clones alone and is incomplete. That table supplies the V and J calls and clone size; D and trimming were determined from the DNA. The sample carries over 200,000 clones, 80% to 90% recorded once.

The chain carries TRBV7-9 and TRBJ2-3; perhaps TRBD2 as D (5 bases). This TCR was recovered from a man aged 18 to 30 with acute COVID-19. Source material: PBMCs or T cells enriched from blood (not recorded which). CDR3 sequence: CASSLGLERHTQYF. For the CDR3, the DNA is TGTGCCAGCAGCTTAGGTTTGGAGCGGCATACGCAGTATTTT.